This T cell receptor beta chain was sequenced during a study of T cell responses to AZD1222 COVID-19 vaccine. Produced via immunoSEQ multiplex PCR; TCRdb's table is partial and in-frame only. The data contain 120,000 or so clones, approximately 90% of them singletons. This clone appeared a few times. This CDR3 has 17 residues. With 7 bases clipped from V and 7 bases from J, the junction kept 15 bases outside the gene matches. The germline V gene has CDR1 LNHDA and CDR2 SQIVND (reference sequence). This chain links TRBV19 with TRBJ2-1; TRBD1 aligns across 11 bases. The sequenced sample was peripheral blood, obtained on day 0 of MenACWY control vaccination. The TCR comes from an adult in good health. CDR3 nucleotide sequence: TGTGCCAGTATCTCGGACTGGACAGGGGGCTTTCCGAATGAGCAGTTCTTC. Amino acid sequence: CASISDWTGGFPNEQFF.